What follows are 21 T cell receptor beta chains derived from one specimen sequenced in a study of shared clonotypes between healthy human individuals. Data came from immunoSEQ multiplex PCR; TCRdb stores just in-frame clones and leaves some out. The table lists about 1,500,000 clones, roughly 97% of them singletons, with approximately 1% in the top ten. The sample consisted of naive CD4+ T cells sorted from blood. Described subset: CD45RA+ positively selected. Source of these receptors: a man aged 30-40 years in good health.

CDR3 nucleotides: TGTGCCACCAGCAGAGATTACGGGACTAGCGGGAAAGGCTACGAGCAGTACTTC. Its translation is CATSRDYGTSGKGYEQYF. V and J are TRBV15 and TRBJ2-7; 13 bases are shared with TRBD2. V dropped 0 bases and J dropped 3; count of bases not matched to a gene: 8. CDR3 length: 18 amino acids. Germline V gene lookup returns CDR1 LNHNV and CDR2 YYDKDF (reference sequence).

V is TRBV6-6 and J is TRBJ1-2, with TRBD1 as a possible D gene (5 bases). The germline CDR1 and CDR2 sequences are MNHNY and SVGAGI (reference sequence). Between the trimmed V and J ends, which lost 5 bases and 3 bases, there was a span of 13 bases. The CDR3 contains 14 residues. CDR3 residues: CASSRGGTHYGYTF. The CDR3 nucleotides are TGTGCCAGCAGTCGGGGAGGGACGCACTATGGCTACACCTTC.

The V and J genes are TRBV21-1 and TRBJ2-7; no DNA check was done on the table's D call, TRBD2. TRBV21-1 has pseudogene status. The CDR3 loop spans 12 amino acids. The CDR3 DNA sequence: TGTGCCAGCAGCTCCGCTTCGGACGAGCAGTACTTC. Its protein is CASSSASDEQYF.

In its sample, this clone was seen once. The rearrangement joins TRBV19 to TRBJ1-5; D may be TRBD1 (5 bases). Trimming left V 5 bases short and J 2 bases short, with 13 bases between. Germline V gene lookup returns CDR1 LNHDA and CDR2 SQIVND (reference sequence). This CDR3 has 15 residues. The CDR3 sequence is CASSRLGVGNQPQHF. In DNA form, the CDR3 reads TGTGCCAGTAGTCGACTGGGGGTTGGCAATCAGCCCCAGCATTTT.

V gene TRBV5-1 combines with J gene TRBJ2-2; possible D gene TRBD2, 5 bases. V shed 0 bases and J shed 0 bases, with 9 bases lying between them. This CDR3 spans 16 amino acids. From germline, CDR1 is SGHRS and CDR2 YFSETQ. The CDR3 is CASSLGAGPNTGELFF. CDR3 DNA: TGCGCCAGCAGCTTGGGTGCGGGCCCGAACACCGGGGAGCTGTTTTTT.

In DNA, the CDR3 is TGTGCCAGCAGCTTCGGAGAGACTCGACTAGCGGGCCGCTTGAGGCAGTACTTC. Residues: CASSFGETRLAGRLRQYF. The J gene is TRBJ2-7, the V gene TRBV7-9; TRBD2 matches at 10 bases. Germline V CDR1 and CDR2: SEHNR, FQNEAQ (reference sequence). The CDR3 has 18 residues. Losses at the gene ends were 3 bases for V and 9 bases for J; bases not matched to a gene: 20.

V is TRBV25-1 and J is TRBJ2-7; D unresolved. The CDR3 sequence is 17 residues long. The V gene's germline CDR1 is MGHDK and CDR2 SYGVNS. V gave up 0 bases and J gave up 0 bases, with 15 bases separating them. CDR3 region: CASSEYTPAGVSYEQYF. The CDR3 region has the DNA TGTGCCAGCAGTGAATATACCCCGGCTGGGGTCTCCTACGAGCAGTACTTC.

There are a few counts of this clone. The V call is TRBV25-1, the J call TRBJ1-2; no firm D call. Germline-derived CDR1 and CDR2 are MGHDK and SYGVNS. Trimming shortened V by 3 bases and J by 8 bases, and 10 bases separated the two germline ends. This CDR3 region has 12 residues. The CDR3: CASSDRGQGYTF. The CDR3 nucleotides read TGTGCCAGCAGTGACCGCGGCCAAGGCTACACCTTC.

A note on this clone: The same CDR3 arises from other DNA sequences in this sample as well. This rearrangement joins TRBV19 to TRBJ2-7; D gene ambiguous. The ends were cut back, 5 bases at V and 0 bases at J, with 5 bases in the middle. Looked up from germline, CDR1 is LNHDA and CDR2 is SQIVND (reference sequence). The CDR3 is 12 amino acids. The CDR3 sequence: CASSSGSYEQYF. CDR3 DNA: TGTGCCAGTAGTTCAGGCTCCTACGAGCAGTACTTC. The full variable domain, completed using reference TRBV19 and TRBJ2-7, is DGGITQSPKYLFRKEGQNVTLSCEQNLNHDAMYWYRQDPGQGLRLIYYSQIVNDFQKGDIAEGYSVSREKKESFPLTVTSAQKNPTAFYLCASSSGSYEQYFGPGTRLTVT.

The chain recombines TRBV27 with TRBJ2-7; D might be TRBD2 (6 bases). Germline-derived CDR1 and CDR2 are MNHEY and SMNVEV (reference sequence). The CDR3 extends over 15 amino acids. Trimming removed 6 bases at V and 6 bases at J, with 21 bases between. This chain's CDR3 is CASSYHRDSLGEQYF. CDR3 nucleotide sequence: TGTGCCAGCAGCTACCACCGGGACTCCCTAGGCGAGCAGTACTTC.

Regarding this clone: This same CDR3 is encoded by further DNA sequences in the sample. V is TRBV5-5 and J is TRBJ1-2; TRBD1 might be the D (6 bases). V was cut by 0 bases and J by 2 bases, with 8 bases left in between. Germline loops: CDR1 SGHKS, CDR2 YYEKEE (reference sequence). There are 14 residues in the CDR3. CDR3 in amino acids: CASSLGQANYGYTF. Here the CDR3 DNA reads TGTGCCAGCAGCTTGGGACAGGCAAACTATGGCTACACCTTC.

As DNA, the CDR3 is TGTGCCTGGAGTCCTAACCGGGTGGGTGAAAAACTGTTTTTT. It encodes CAWSPNRVGEKLFF. The chain carries TRBV30 and TRBJ1-4; D gene uncertain. Trimming took off 2 bases at V and 7 bases at J, with 14 bases between the two ends. Germline CDR1 and CDR2: GTSNPN and SVGIG (reference sequence). There are 14 residues in the CDR3.

V is TRBV7-8 and J is TRBJ2-5; possible D gene TRBD2, 6 bases. Germline CDR1 is SGHVS and CDR2 is FQNEAQ. The CDR3 totals 14 residues. The ends were cut back, 5 bases at V and 2 bases at J, with 12 bases in the middle. This CDR3 reads CASSRRAGQETQYF. CDR3 nucleotides: TGTGCCAGCAGCCGGCGGGCGGGGCAAGAGACCCAGTACTTC. Looking up the rest from reference TRBV7-8 and TRBJ2-5 gives the full variable domain: GAGVSQSPRYKVAKRGQDVALRCDPISGHVSLFWYQQALGQGPEFLTYFQNEAQLDKSGLPSDRFFAERPEGSVSTLKIQRTQQEDSAVYLCASSRRAGQETQYFGPGTRLLVL.

The rearrangement links TRBV9 to TRBJ2-3; 10 bases are shared with TRBD2. CDR3 length: 16 amino acids. Germline trimming cut 4 bases from V and 7 bases from J; bases unmatched to any gene: 12. Germline V gives CDR1 SGDLS, CDR2 YYNGEE. The CDR3 bases are TGTGCCAGCAGCACCGGACTAGCGGAACCGTACTATACGCAGTATTTT. This codes for CASSTGLAEPYYTQYF.

The chain joins TRBV5-3 to TRBJ2-7, with D perhaps TRBD1 (6 bases). TRBV5-3 is an ORF for which the function is uncertain. Trimming took off 6 bases at V and 0 bases at J, with 25 bases between the two ends. The CDR3 extends over 18 amino acids. CDR3 sequence: CARKWGPRQVSHSYEQYF. The CDR3 coding sequence is TGTGCCAGAAAATGGGGACCTCGACAGGTGTCACACTCCTACGAGCAGTACTTC.

This chain joins TRBV5-1 and TRBJ2-7, with TRBD1 matching 8 bases. The CDR3 is made up of 14 amino acids. Trimming cost V 7 bases and J 4 bases; bases outside gene matches: 10. Germline values: CDR1 SGHRS, CDR2 YFSETQ. The chain's CDR3 is CASGTGDRSYEQYF. The CDR3 coding sequence is TGCGCCAGCGGAACTGGGGACAGGTCTTACGAGCAGTACTTC.

This rearrangement joins TRBV5-1 to TRBJ2-5, with 8 nucleotides matching TRBD1. Matching the DNA end better, TRBJ2-7 makes the J call doubtful. The CDR3 loop spans 15 amino acids. CDR1 is SGHRS and CDR2 is YFSETQ in the germline V gene. This CDR3 is CASSLRQGSSYEQYF. The CDR3 region has the DNA TGCGCCAGCAGCCTACGACAGGGGAGCTCCTACGAGCAGTACTTC.

The J gene is TRBJ2-7, the V gene TRBV19, with 11 bases fitting TRBD2. V shed 4 bases, J shed 7 bases, and the junction held 9 bases outside the gene matches. Germline-derived CDR1 and CDR2 are LNHDA and SQIVND (reference sequence). The CDR3 contains 15 residues. The CDR3 nucleotides are TGTGCCAGTAGTAGCCGACTAGCGGGATTTGGTGAGCAGTACTTC. Translated: CASSSRLAGFGEQYF.

V and J are TRBV2 and TRBJ2-5; 8 bases line up with TRBD2. The germline gives CDR1 SNHLY, CDR2 FYNNEI. CDR3 length: 12 amino acids. Trimming cost V 10 bases and J 4 bases; bases outside gene matches: 5. CDR3 amino acids: CATKRERETQYF. The CDR3 region has the DNA TGTGCCACTAAGCGGGAGCGAGAGACCCAGTACTTC.

This clone occurred once. V usage is TRBV4-1 and J usage is TRBJ1-2; TRBD1 matches at 7 bases. Germline values: CDR1 MGHRA, CDR2 YSYEKL. The CDR3 length is 14 residues. The trim removed 2 bases at V and 8 bases at J, leaving 8 bases unmatched. The CDR3 DNA reads as TGCGCCAGCAGCCAATCGGGACAGCTTGCGGGCTACACCTTC. Translated: CASSQSGQLAGYTF.

The chain links TRBV28 to TRBJ1-4, with D perhaps matching TRBD1 (6 bases). The CDR3 covers 18 residues. CDR1 MDHEN and CDR2 SYDVKM come from the germline V gene. Trimming stripped 7 bases from V and 2 bases from J, with 23 bases between. The CDR3 DNA reads as TGTGCCAGCACTCTACCCGGCCAGGGGATAGCGACTAATGAAAAACTGTTTTTT. This codes for CASTLPGQGIATNEKLFF.